The 13 T cell receptor beta chains in this list originate from one sample, sequenced in a study of persistence of HIV-infected CD4 T cells. Lysates of CMV-infected fibroblasts at 10 ug/mL stimulated these cells. Memory cells lacking CD40L and CD69 with high CD45RO were sorted. Their target antigens are unknown. Sequencing used immunoSEQ version 4 in survey mode. Method: immunoSEQ multiplex PCR; TCRdb's copy keeps in-frame clones and lacks some. Here the sample spans about 37,000 clones, 75% to 90% being singletons. Sequenced material: CD4+ T cells sorted from PBMCs after roughly 17-hour stimulation, taken from a patient who received antiretroviral therapy. All receptors derive from an adult man with HIV who was CMV-seropositive.

CDR3 loop: CASSFPAQGAYNEQFF. In nucleotides, the CDR3 is TGTGCCAGCAGTTTCCCCGCCCAGGGGGCCTACAATGAGCAGTTCTTC. The rearrangement joins TRBV28 to TRBJ2-1; 7 nucleotides agree with TRBD1. Germline V gene sequence: CDR1 MDHEN, CDR2 SYDVKM. CDR3 length: 16 amino acids. V gave up 3 bases and J gave up 2 bases; unmatched junction bases: 7.

CDR3 in amino acids: CASNRQGGGDTQYF. The CDR3, as DNA: TGTGCCAGCAACCGACAGGGAGGAGGAGATACGCAGTATTTT. The chain is built from TRBV2 and TRBJ2-3, with a weak D call TRBD1 (7 bases). V was trimmed by 7 bases and J by 5 bases, leaving 16 bases between them. The CDR3 sequence is 14 residues long. Looked up from germline, CDR1 is SNHLY and CDR2 is FYNNEI.

The CDR3 loop is CASSFGSTNTGELFF. Here the CDR3 DNA reads TGTGCCAGCAGCTTTGGGTCCACGAACACCGGGGAGCTGTTTTTT. The chain couples TRBV5-5 to TRBJ2-2; D not resolved. CDR3 length: 15 amino acids. The V and J ends lost 2 bases and 0 bases respectively, with 8 bases between them. Germline values: CDR1 SGHKS, CDR2 YYEKEE (reference sequence). The full variable domain, completed using reference TRBV5-5 and TRBJ2-2, is DAGVTQSPTHLIKTRGQQVTLRCSPISGHKSVSWYQQVLGQGPQFIFQYYEKEERGRGNFPDRFSARQFPNYSSELNVNALLLGDSALYLCASSFGSTNTGELFFGEGSRLTVL.

This clone was observed a single time. The chain has TRBV7-6 and TRBJ2-1; D tentatively fits TRBD1 or TRBD2 (6 bases each). The germline CDR1 and CDR2 sequences are SGHVS and FNYEAQ. The V end was cut by 3 bases, the J end by 5 bases, with 14 bases between. This CDR3 region has 15 residues. CDR3 region: CASSLWQGRNNEQFF. The CDR3 nucleotides read TGTGCCAGCAGCTTGTGGCAGGGGAGGAACAATGAGCAGTTCTTC.

The V and J genes are TRBV6-5 and TRBJ2-1; 8 bases match TRBD1. V lost 6 bases to trimming and J lost 2 bases; unmatched junction nucleotides: 6. CDR3 size: 15 residues. Germline V gene lookup returns CDR1 MNHEY and CDR2 SVGAGI. The CDR3 reads CASSLQGVAYNEQFF. CDR3 in DNA: TGTGCCAGCAGCCTACAGGGGGTAGCCTACAATGAGCAGTTCTTC.

This clone came up once. The V gene is TRBV18, the J gene TRBJ2-3; D perhaps matches TRBD2 (7 bases). The V end was cut by 2 bases, the J end by 4 bases, with 13 bases between. The CDR3 has 15 residues. The germline V gene encodes CDR1 KGHSH and CDR2 LQKENI. The CDR3 DNA follows: TGTGCCAGCTCACCAGGGGGGGGCCCGTCAGATACGCAGTATTTT. Its translation is CASSPGGGPSDTQYF.

The V gene is TRBV5-4, the J gene TRBJ2-3; 7 bases map to TRBD2. The J segment lost 2 bases and the V segment lost 4 bases, leaving 7 bases of the junction unmatched. Per germline, CDR1 SGHNT and CDR2 YYREEE (reference sequence). The CDR3 runs 15 residues. This CDR3 reads CASSPRGGPTDTQYF. CDR3 sequence (DNA): TGTGCCAGCAGCCCCCGCGGGGGACCCACAGATACGCAGTATTTT. Variable domain in full (rest from reference TRBV5-4 and TRBJ2-3): ETGVTQSPTHLIKTRGQQVTLRCSSQSGHNTVSWYQQALGQGPQFIFQYYREEENGRGNFPPRFSGLQFPNYSSELNVNALELDDSALYLCASSPRGGPTDTQYFGPGTRLTVL.

The chain joins TRBV15 to TRBJ1-1; D perhaps matches TRBD1 (5 bases). Germline V lookup: CDR1 LNHNV, CDR2 YYDKDF (reference sequence). The CDR3 spans 15 residues. V lost 1 base, J lost 3 bases, and 12 bases lay in between. The CDR3 here is CATSRGGGVDTEAFF. The DNA for the CDR3 is TGTGCCACCAGCAGAGGCGGAGGGGTGGACACTGAAGCTTTCTTT.

The chain couples TRBV9 to TRBJ1-3; a possible D gene is TRBD1 (6 bases). Germline loops: CDR1 SGDLS, CDR2 YYNGEE. Trimming shortened V by 3 bases and J by 0 bases, and 7 bases separated the two germline ends. The CDR3 covers 14 residues. CDR3 nucleotides: TGTGCCAGCAGCGCAGGGGCCTCTGGAAACACCATATATTTT. Protein: CASSAGASGNTIYF.

V and J are TRBV9 and TRBJ2-4; D unclear. Germline lookup yields CDR1 SGDLS and CDR2 YYNGEE. The germline V and J ends were trimmed by 4 bases and 6 bases, with 14 bases remaining between them. The CDR3 loop spans 14 amino acids. The CDR3 coding sequence is TGTGCCAGCAGCCCCGGAGAGGTCACAAACATTCAGTACTTC. Translated: CASSPGEVTNIQYF.

This clone was seen once. The chain joins TRBV9 to TRBJ2-2; D ambiguous. V lost 6 bases to trimming and J lost 7 bases, with 16 bases between them. CDR1 and CDR2 (germline): SGDLS, YYNGEE. The CDR3 is 14 residues long. CDR3 residues: CASTLSLGVGELFF. The CDR3 nucleotides read TGTGCCAGCACTCTCTCTCTAGGTGTCGGGGAGCTGTTTTTT.

This clone was detected only a few times. The chain joins TRBV6-6 to TRBJ2-2; 16 bases fit TRBD2. J was trimmed by 5 bases and V by 5 bases; bases with no gene match: 14. The CDR3 is 20 amino acids. Germline values: CDR1 MNHNY, CDR2 SVGAGI (reference sequence). The DNA of the CDR3 is TGTGCCAGCAGTCCACTCCCTCTCGGGACTAGCGGGGGGGCAACCGGGGAGCTGTTTTTT. Its protein product is CASSPLPLGTSGGATGELFF.

CDR3 nucleotide sequence: TGTGCCAGCAGCGTAGGGAGGGGCGCCCAAGGGGACATTCAGTACTTC. It encodes CASSVGRGAQGDIQYF. The rearrangement joins TRBV9 to TRBJ2-4, with D perhaps TRBD2 (6 bases). This CDR3 spans 16 amino acids. Trimming took 0 bases from V and 8 from J, leaving 18 bases between them. Germline CDR1 is SGDLS and CDR2 is YYNGEE.